The 3 T cell receptor beta chains below were found in one sample sequenced in a study of blood T cell repertoires in COVID-19. Using immunoSEQ multiplex PCR, the repertoire was profiled, and TCRdb retains in-frame clones only, with some absent. Here the sample spans 5,000 to 7,000 clones, around 91% being singletons. The sample consisted of peripheral blood. The receptor set was obtained from a human donor in a cohort sampled during active COVID-19.

The CDR3 sequence is CASSPGYEQFF. CDR3 nucleotide sequence: TGTGCCAGCAGCCCGGGGTATGAGCAGTTCTTC. The chain recombines TRBV9 with TRBJ2-1, with D perhaps TRBD2 (5 bases). Trimming shortened V by 4 bases and J by 8 bases, and 7 bases separated the two germline ends. The CDR3 is made up of 11 amino acids. Germline V gene data show CDR1 as SGDLS and CDR2 as YYNGEE. Based on the CDR3 plus reference TRBV9 and TRBJ2-1, the full variable domain is DSGVTQTPKHLITATGQRVTLRCSPRSGDLSVYWYQQSLDQGLQFLIQYYNGEERAKGNILERFSAQQFPDLHSELNLSSLELGDSALYFCASSPGYEQFFGPGTRLTVL.

The CDR3 nucleotides read TGTGCCAGCAGTTTTGGCGGTTACAATGAGCAGTTCTTC. Residues: CASSFGGYNEQFF. The rearrangement uses TRBV27 and TRBJ2-1; the D is unclear. CDR3 length: 13 residues. V was trimmed by 3 bases and J by 4 bases, leaving 7 bases between them. Germline CDR1 is MNHEY and CDR2 is SMNVEV (reference sequence).

This clone was counted once. The V gene is TRBV29-1, the J gene TRBJ2-7; TRBD2 agrees at 9 bases. Germline V gene lookup returns CDR1 SQVTM and CDR2 ANQGSEA. The CDR3 covers 14 residues. V trimming: 3 bases; J trimming: 2 bases; junction bases outside the gene matches: 5. The CDR3 DNA follows: TGCAGCGTTGAGGGTAGCGGGAGCACCTACGAGCAGTACTTC. Amino acids: CSVEGSGSTYEQYF.